This TCR beta chain emerged from a study of chemoradiotherapy in HPV16-positive cancers. V was cut by 4 bases and J by 0 bases, with 12 bases left in between. This CDR3 has 15 amino acids. CDR1 SGHKS and CDR2 YYEKEE come from the germline V gene (reference sequence). The data were produced by immunoSEQ multiplex PCR, yet TCRdb's version contains in-frame clones alone and is incomplete. In the table there are several thousand clones, about 83% of which are singletons. Here the sequenced sample was blood, taken from a patient who underwent chemoradiotherapy. The chain links TRBV5-5 to TRBJ2-3, with TRBD1 as a possible D gene (6 bases). This receptor was identified in a human donor with HPV-associated anogenital cancer. The CDR3 coding sequence is TGTGCCAGCAGCGGCGCGGACAGAAGCACAGATACGCAGTATTTT. This encodes CASSGADRSTDTQYF.